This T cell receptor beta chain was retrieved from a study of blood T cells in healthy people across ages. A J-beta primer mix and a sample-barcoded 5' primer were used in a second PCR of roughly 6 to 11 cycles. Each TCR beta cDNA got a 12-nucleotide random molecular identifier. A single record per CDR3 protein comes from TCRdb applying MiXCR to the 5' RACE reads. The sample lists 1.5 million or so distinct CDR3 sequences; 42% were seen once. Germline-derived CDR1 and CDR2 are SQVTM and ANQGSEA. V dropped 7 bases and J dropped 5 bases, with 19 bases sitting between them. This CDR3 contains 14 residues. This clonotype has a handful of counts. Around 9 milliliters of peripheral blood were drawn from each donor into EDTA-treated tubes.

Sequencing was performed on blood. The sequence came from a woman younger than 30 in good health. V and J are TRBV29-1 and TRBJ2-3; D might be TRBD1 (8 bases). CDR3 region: CSAGGQGWKDTQYF. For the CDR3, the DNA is TGCAGCGCGGGAGGACAGGGCTGGAAAGATACGCAGTATTTT.